What follows describes a single T cell receptor beta chain. What it binds is not known. This sample is part of a study of graft-versus-host responses after intestinal transplantation. Profiling relied on immunoSEQ multiplex PCR, and the TCRdb table lists in-frame clones only, not all of them. Of about 93,000 clones in the sample, over 80% were seen once. CDR3 length: 15 residues. Trimming removed 3 bases from V and 6 bases from J, with 15 bases in between. The germline gives CDR1 MDHEN, CDR2 SYDVKM. The clonotype originates from a human donor who received an intestinal transplant. This chain joins TRBV28 and TRBJ2-1; D is perhaps TRBD2 (6 bases). The sample in question was unstimulated CD8+ T cells sorted from spleen or lymph node cells, obtained before intestinal transplant. CDR3 DNA sequence: TGTGCCAGCAGTTTTAGGGGAGGAAGGGGCAATGAGCAGTTCTTC. Translation: CASSFRGGRGNEQFF.